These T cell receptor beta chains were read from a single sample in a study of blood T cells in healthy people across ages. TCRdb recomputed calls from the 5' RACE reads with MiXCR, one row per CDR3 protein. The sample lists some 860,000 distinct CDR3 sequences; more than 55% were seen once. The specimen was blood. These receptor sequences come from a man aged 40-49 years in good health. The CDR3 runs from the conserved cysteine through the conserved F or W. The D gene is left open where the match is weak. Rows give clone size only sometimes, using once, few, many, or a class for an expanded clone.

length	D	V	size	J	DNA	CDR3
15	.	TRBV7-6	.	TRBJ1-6	TGTGCCAGCAGCCGGGGCAGGGACTATAATTCACCCCTCCACTTT	CASSRGRDYNSPLHF
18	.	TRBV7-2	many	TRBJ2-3	TGTGCCAGCAGCTTCACGGGTAGCGGCCGATTTGACACAGATACGCAGTATTTT	CASSFTGSGRFDTDTQYF
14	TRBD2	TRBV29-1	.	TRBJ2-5	TGCAGCGTCGAGACCGGGGTCGGGGGGGAGACCCAGTACTTC	CSVETGVGGETQYF
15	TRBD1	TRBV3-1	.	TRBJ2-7	TGTGCCAGCAGCCAGGTCTGGACAGGGACCTACGAGCAGTACTTC	CASSQVWTGTYEQYF
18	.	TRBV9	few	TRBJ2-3	TGTGCCAGCAGCGTCCGGGGGGCGCAGGGCGCGGCCACAGATACGCAGTATTTT	CASSVRGAQGAATDTQYF
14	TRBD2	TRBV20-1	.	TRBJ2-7	TGCAGTGCCTACGGACTAGCCGGTTCCTACGAGCAGTACTTC	CSAYGLAGSYEQYF
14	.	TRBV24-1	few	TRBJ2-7	TGTGCCACCAGTGATCGGGACACTCCCTACGAGCAGTACTTC	CATSDRDTPYEQYF
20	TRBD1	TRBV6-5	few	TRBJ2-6	TGTGCCAGCAGTTACTCATCCGGACAGGGGATTCTCTCTGGGGCCAACGTCCTGACTTTC	CASSYSSGQGILSGANVLTF
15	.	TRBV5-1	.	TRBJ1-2	TGCGCCAGCAGCATTGGACAGTCCCGGGGGCATGGCTACACCTTC	CASSIGQSRGHGYTF
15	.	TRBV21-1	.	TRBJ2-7	TGTGCCTCCTGTGAGGTCGCGGGACAGGGGTGCGAGCAGTACTTC	CASCEVAGQGCEQYF
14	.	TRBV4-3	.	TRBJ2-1	TGCGCCAGCAGCCAAGAAGCCCGTCTCAATGAGCAGTTCTTC	CASSQEARLNEQFF
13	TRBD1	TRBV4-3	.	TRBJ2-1	TGCGCCAGTAGCCAAGACCAGGGGGCTGAGCAGTTCTTC	CASSQDQGAEQFF
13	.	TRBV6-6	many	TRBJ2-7	TGTGCCACCTCTGAAGTGGACTCCTACGAGCAGTACTTC	CATSEVDSYEQYF
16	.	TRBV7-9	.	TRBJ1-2	TGTGCCAGCAGCTTAGTCCCATGGGAGGGGGACTATGGCTACACCTTC	CASSLVPWEGDYGYTF
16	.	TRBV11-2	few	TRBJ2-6	TGTGCCAGCAGCGCGCAACCAGGGGCTGGGGCCAACGTCCTGACTTTC	CASSAQPGAGANVLTF
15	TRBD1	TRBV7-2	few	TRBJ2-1	TGTGCCAGCAGCCAGGGACAGGGGGCCTACAATGAGCAGTTCTTC	CASSQGQGAYNEQFF
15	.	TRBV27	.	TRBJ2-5	TGTGCCAGCAGTTCTCACAGTAGGGCCCCAGAGACCCAGTACTTC	CASSSHSRAPETQYF
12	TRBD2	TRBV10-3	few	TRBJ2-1	TGTGCCACCTCGACTAGCGAAAATGAGCAGTTCTTC	CATSTSENEQFF
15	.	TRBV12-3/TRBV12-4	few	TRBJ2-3	TGTGCCAGCAGTTTTGGCTATCGGACCACAGATACGCAGTATTTT	CASSFGYRTTDTQYF
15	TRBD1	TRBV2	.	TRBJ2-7	TGTGCCAGCAAGGGCGGGACAGGGGGAGTTTACGAGCAGTACTTC	CASKGGTGGVYEQYF
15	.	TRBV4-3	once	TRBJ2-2	TGCGCCAGCAGCCAAGCAGGGTTGGGCACCGGGGAGCTGTTTTTT	CASSQAGLGTGELFF
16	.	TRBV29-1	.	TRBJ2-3	TGCAGCGTTGAAGATATGGTCATCACCAGCACAGATACGCAGTATTTT	CSVEDMVITSTDTQYF
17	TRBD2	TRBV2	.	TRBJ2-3	TGTGCCAGCAGCGCTGGGACTAGCGGGAGGGCCTCGGATACGCAGTATTTT	CASSAGTSGRASDTQYF
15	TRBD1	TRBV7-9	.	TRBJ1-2	TGTGCCAGCAGCTATCGAGGACAGGGAGGCTATGGCTACACCTTC	CASSYRGQGGYGYTF
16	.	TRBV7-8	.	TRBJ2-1	TGTGCCAGCAGCTTACCAGCGAGAGGGCAGGGGAATGAGCAGTTCTTC	CASSLPARGQGNEQFF
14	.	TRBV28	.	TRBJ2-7	TGTGCCAGCACCACCCCGAGTTCCTCCTACGAGCAGTACTTC	CASTTPSSSYEQYF
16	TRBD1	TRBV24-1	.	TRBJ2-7	TGTGCCACCAGGCCAAAGGGGGACAGGGGACCCTACGAGCAGTACTTC	CATRPKGDRGPYEQYF
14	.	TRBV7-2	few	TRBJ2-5	TGTGCCAGCAGCTTAGAGGGGTACCAAGAGACCCAGTACTTC	CASSLEGYQETQYF
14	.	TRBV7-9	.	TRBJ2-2	TGTGCCAGCGCAGGACGGACGAACACCGGGGAGCTGTTTTTT	CASAGRTNTGELFF
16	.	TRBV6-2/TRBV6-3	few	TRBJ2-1	TGTGCCAGCAGTTACTCGAATAGCGCGTACTACAATGAGCAGTTCTTC	CASSYSNSAYYNEQFF
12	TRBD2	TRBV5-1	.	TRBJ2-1	TGCGCCAGCAGCGACCTAGCGGGGGAGCAGTTCTTC	CASSDLAGEQFF
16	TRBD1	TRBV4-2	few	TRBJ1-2	TGTGCCAGCAGCCAAGCCGGACAGGGGGCTGGCTATGGCTACACCTTC	CASSQAGQGAGYGYTF
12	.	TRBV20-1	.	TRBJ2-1	TGCAGTGCTGAGGGGACCAACAATGAGCAGTTCTTC	CSAEGTNNEQFF
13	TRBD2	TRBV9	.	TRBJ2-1	TGTGCCAGCAGCGTAGAGACTAGCGGTGAGCAGTTCTTC	CASSVETSGEQFF
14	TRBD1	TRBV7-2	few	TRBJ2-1	TGTGCCAGCAGCCGGACAGGGGACTACAATGAGCAGTTCTTC	CASSRTGDYNEQFF
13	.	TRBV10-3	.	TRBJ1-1	TGTGCCACCTCAGGAGTTCTGAACACTGAAGCTTTCTTT	CATSGVLNTEAFF
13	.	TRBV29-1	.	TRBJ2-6	TGCAGCGTTCAGATTTCTGGGGCCAACGTCCTGACTTTC	CSVQISGANVLTF
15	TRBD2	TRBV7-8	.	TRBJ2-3	TGTGCCAGCAGCTCGGGACTAGTTTTCTTCGATACGCAGTATTTT	CASSSGLVFFDTQYF
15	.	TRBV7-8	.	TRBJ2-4	TGTGCCAGCAGCTTAGGAGGGCAGGAGAAAAACATTCAGTACTTC	CASSLGGQEKNIQYF
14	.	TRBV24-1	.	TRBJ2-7	TGTGCCACCAGTGCCGGGACCGATGACTACGAGCAGTACTTC	CATSAGTDDYEQYF
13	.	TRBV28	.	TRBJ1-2	TGTGCCAGCAGTCGGCGGGTTGGCTATGGCTACACCTTC	CASSRRVGYGYTF
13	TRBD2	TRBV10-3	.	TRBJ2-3	TGTGCCACGACTAGCGGGGAGGGAGATACGCAGTATTTT	CATTSGEGDTQYF
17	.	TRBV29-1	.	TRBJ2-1	TGCAGCGTTGAAGATCTTAGTGGCGGTATCTCCTACAATGAGCAGTTCTTC	CSVEDLSGGISYNEQFF
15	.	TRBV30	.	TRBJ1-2	TGTGCCTGGAGCCGAGACGGCTTAGCTAACTATGGCTACACCTTC	CAWSRDGLANYGYTF
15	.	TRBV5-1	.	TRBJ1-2	TGCGCCAGCAGCTTGTCCGGGGCTTTGGTCTCCGGCTACACCTTC	CASSLSGALVSGYTF
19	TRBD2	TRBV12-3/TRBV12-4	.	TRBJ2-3	TGTGCCAGCAGGCCCGGGACTAGCGGGGGGAGGGCGCACACAGATACGCAGTATTTT	CASRPGTSGGRAHTDTQYF
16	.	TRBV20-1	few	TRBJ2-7	TGCAGTGCTAGAGACCGGACGGAAACGAGCTCCTACGAGCAGTACTTC	CSARDRTETSSYEQYF
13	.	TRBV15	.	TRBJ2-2	TGTGCCACCAGCAGACTGAACACCGGGGAGCTGTTTTTT	CATSRLNTGELFF